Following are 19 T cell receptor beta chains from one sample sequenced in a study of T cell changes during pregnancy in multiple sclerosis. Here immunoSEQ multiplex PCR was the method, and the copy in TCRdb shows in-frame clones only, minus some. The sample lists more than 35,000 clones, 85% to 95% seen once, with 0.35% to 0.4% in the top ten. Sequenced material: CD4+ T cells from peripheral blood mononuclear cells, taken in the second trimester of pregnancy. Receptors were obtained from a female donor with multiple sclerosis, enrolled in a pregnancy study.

The CDR3 bases are TGTGCCAGTAACCAGGGGGAACGGCAGCCCCAGCATTTT. Amino acids: CASNQGERQPQHF. The chain links TRBV19 to TRBJ1-5, with TRBD1 matching 7 bases. The CDR3 is 13 amino acids. CDR1 and CDR2 from the germline V gene are LNHDA and SQIVND (reference sequence). After removal of 7 bases from V and 7 bases from J, the junction contained 7 bases not matched to a gene.

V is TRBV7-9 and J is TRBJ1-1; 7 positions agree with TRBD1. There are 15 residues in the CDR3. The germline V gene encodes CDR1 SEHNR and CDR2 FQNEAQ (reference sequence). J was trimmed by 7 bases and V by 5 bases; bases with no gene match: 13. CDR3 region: CASSTTDRVVGEAFF. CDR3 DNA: TGTGCCAGCAGCACTACCGACAGGGTGGTTGGTGAAGCTTTCTTT. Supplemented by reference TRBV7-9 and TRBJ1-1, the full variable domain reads DTGVSQNPRHKITKRGQNVTFRCDPISEHNRLYWYRQTLGQGPEFLTYFQNEAQLEKSRLLSDRFSAERPKGSFSTLEIQRTEQGDSAMYLCASSTTDRVVGEAFFGQGTRLTVV.

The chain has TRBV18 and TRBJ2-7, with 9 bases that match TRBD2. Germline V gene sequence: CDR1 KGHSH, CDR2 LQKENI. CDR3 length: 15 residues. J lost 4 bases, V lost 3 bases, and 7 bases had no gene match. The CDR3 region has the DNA TGTGCCAGCTCACCGACGGCTAGCGGGGAATACGAGCAGTACTTC. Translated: CASSPTASGEYEQYF. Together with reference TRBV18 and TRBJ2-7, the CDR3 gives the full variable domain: NAGVMQNPRHLVRRRGQEARLRCSPMKGHSHVYWYRQLPEEGLKFMVYLQKENIIDESGMPKERFSAEFPKEGPSILRIQQVVRGDSAAYFCASSPTASGEYEQYFGPGTRLTVT.

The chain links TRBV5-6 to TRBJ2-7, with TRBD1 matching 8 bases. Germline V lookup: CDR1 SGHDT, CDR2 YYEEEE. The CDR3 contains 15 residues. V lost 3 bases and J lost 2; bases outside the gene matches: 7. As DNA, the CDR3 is TGTGCCAGCAGCTGGATTACGACAGGGGCCTACGAGCAGTACTTC. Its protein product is CASSWITTGAYEQYF.

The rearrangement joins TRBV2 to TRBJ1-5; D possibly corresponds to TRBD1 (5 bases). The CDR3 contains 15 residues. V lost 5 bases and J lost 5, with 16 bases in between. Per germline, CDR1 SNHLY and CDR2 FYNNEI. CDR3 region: CASSQLQEFDQPQHF. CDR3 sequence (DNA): TGTGCCAGCAGTCAATTACAGGAATTCGATCAGCCCCAGCATTTT.

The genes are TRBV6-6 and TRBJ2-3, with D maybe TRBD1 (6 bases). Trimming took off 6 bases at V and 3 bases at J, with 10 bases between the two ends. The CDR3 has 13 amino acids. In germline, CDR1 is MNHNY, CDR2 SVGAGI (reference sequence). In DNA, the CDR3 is TGTGCCAGCAGCGGCAGGGGAACAGATACGCAGTATTTT. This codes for CASSGRGTDTQYF.

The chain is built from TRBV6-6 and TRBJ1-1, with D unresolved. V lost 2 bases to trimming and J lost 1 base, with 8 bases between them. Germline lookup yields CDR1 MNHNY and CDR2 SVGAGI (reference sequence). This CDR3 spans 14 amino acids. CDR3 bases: TGTGCCAGCAGTTACACCCGAGCGAACACTGAAGCTTTCTTT. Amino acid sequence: CASSYTRANTEAFF.

CDR3 DNA sequence: TGTGCCACCAGCAGAGAAGTGGCTAGCGGGACGAGAACAGATACGCAGTATTTT. Its protein product is CATSREVASGTRTDTQYF. The chain recombines TRBV15 with TRBJ2-3; 9 nucleotides agree with TRBD2. Germline loops: CDR1 LNHNV, CDR2 YYDKDF (reference sequence). J lost 3 bases, V lost 0 bases, and 10 bases had no gene match. The CDR3 totals 18 residues.

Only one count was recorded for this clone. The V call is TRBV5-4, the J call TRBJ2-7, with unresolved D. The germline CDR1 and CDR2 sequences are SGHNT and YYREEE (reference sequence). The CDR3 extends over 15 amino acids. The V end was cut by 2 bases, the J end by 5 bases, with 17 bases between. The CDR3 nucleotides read TGTGCCAGCAGCTTAGCGAACCTACCTCCCCACGAGCAGTACTTC. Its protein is CASSLANLPPHEQYF. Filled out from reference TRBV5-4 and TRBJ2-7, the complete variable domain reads ETGVTQSPTHLIKTRGQQVTLRCSSQSGHNTVSWYQQALGQGPQFIFQYYREEENGRGNFPPRFSGLQFPNYSSELNVNALELDDSALYLCASSLANLPPHEQYFGPGTRLTVT.

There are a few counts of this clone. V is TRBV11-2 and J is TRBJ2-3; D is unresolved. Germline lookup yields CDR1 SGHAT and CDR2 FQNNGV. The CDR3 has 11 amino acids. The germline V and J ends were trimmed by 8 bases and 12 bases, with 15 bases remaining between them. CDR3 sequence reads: CASSLSPSQYF. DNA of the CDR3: TGTGCCAGCTCCTTAAGCCCTAGTCAGTATTTT.

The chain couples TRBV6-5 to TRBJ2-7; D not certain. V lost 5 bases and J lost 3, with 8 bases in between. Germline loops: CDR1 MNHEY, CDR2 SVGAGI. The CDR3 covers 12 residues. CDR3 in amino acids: CASSTRYYEQYF. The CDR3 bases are TGTGCCAGCAGTACCAGGTACTACGAGCAGTACTTC.

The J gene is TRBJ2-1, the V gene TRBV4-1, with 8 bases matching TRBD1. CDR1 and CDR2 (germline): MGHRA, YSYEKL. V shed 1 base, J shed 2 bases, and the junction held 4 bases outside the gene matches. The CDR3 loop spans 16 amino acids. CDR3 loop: CASSQVHRGAYNEQFF. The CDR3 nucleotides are TGCGCCAGCAGCCAAGTACACAGGGGGGCCTACAATGAGCAGTTCTTC.

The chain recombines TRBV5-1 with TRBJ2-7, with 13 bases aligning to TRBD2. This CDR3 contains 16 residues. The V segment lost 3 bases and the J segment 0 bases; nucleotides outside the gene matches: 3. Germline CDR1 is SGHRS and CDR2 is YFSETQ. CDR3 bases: TGCGCCAGCAGCTGGAGGACTAGCGGGAGCTCCTACGAGCAGTACTTC. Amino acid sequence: CASSWRTSGSSYEQYF.

CDR3 amino acids: CASSDVQGARYPPKFF. The CDR3 DNA follows: TGTGCCAGCAGTGATGTCCAGGGGGCTCGGTACCCCCCCAAGTTCTTC. This chain connects TRBV2 to TRBJ2-1, with 8 bases matching TRBD1. The trim removed 3 bases at V and 14 bases at J, leaving 18 bases unmatched. This CDR3 contains 16 residues. From germline, CDR1 is SNHLY and CDR2 FYNNEI.

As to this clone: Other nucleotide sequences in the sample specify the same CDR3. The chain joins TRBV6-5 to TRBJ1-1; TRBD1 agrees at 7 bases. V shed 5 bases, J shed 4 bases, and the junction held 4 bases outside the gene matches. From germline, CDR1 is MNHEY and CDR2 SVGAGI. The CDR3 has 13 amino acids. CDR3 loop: CASSRQGPTEAFF. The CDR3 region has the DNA TGTGCCAGCAGTCGACAGGGCCCCACTGAAGCTTTCTTT.

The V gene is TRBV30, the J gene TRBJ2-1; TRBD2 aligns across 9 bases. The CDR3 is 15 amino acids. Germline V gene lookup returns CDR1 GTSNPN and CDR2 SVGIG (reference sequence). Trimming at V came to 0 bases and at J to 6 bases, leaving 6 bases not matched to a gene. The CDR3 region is CAWSVGTSRANEQFF. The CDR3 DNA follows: TGTGCCTGGAGTGTTGGGACTAGCAGGGCCAATGAGCAGTTCTTC.

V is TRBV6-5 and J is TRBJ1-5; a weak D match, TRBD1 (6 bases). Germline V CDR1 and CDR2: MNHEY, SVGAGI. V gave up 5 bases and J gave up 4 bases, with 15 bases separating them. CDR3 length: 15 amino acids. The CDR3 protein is CASSPGGQRNQPQHF. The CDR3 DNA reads TGTGCCAGCAGTCCGGGTGGACAGAGGAATCAGCCCCAGCATTTT.

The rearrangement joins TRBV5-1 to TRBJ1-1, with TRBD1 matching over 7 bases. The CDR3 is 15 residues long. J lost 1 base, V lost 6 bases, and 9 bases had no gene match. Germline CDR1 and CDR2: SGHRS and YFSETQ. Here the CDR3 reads CASTDLQGTNTEAFF. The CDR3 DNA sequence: TGCGCCAGCACAGACTTACAGGGGACGAACACTGAAGCTTTCTTT.

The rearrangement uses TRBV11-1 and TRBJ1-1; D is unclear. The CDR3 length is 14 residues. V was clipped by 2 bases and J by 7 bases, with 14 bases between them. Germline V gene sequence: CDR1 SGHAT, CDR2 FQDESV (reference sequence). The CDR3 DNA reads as TGTGCCAGCAGCTTACTCCGCCAGGCTGGTGAAGCTTTCTTT. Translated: CASSLLRQAGEAFF.